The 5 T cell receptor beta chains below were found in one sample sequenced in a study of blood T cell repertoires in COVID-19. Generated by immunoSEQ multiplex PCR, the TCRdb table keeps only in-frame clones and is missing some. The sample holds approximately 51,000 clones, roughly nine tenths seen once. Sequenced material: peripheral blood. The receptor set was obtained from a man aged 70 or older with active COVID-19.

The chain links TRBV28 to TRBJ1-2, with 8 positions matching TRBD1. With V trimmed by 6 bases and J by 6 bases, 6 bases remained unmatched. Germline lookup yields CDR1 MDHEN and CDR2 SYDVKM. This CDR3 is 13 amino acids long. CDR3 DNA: TGTGCCAGCAGAACTACAGGGGGGAATGGCTACACCTTC. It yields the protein CASRTTGGNGYTF.

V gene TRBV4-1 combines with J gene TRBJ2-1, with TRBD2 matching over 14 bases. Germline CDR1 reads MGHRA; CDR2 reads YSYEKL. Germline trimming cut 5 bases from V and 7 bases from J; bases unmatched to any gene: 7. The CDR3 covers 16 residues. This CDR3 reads CASSSGLAGGVNEQFF. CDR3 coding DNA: TGCGCCAGCAGCTCCGGACTAGCGGGGGGTGTAAATGAGCAGTTCTTC.

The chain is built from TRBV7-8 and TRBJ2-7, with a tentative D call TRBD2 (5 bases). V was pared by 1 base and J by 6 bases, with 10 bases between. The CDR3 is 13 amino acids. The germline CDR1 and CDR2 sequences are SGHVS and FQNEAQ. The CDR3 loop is CASSLGGQSEQYF. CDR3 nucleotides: TGTGCCAGCAGCTTAGGCGGGCAAAGCGAGCAGTACTTC.

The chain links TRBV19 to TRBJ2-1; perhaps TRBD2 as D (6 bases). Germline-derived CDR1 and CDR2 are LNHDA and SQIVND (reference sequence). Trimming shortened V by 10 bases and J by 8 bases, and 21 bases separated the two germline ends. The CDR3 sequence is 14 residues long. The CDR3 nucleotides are TGTGCCACCCGGGGGAATCCTCCGGCAGATGAGCAGTTCTTC. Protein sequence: CATRGNPPADEQFF. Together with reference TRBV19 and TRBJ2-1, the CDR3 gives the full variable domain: DGGITQSPKYLFRKEGQNVTLSCEQNLNHDAMYWYRQDPGQGLRLIYYSQIVNDFQKGDIAEGYSVSREKKESFPLTVTSAQKNPTAFYLCATRGNPPADEQFFGPGTRLTVL.

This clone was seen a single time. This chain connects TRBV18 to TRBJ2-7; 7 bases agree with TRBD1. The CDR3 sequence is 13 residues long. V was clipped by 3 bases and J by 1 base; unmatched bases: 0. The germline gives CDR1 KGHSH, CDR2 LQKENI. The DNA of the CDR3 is TGTGCCAGCTCACCGACAGGGTCCTACGAGCAGTACTTC. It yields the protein CASSPTGSYEQYF.